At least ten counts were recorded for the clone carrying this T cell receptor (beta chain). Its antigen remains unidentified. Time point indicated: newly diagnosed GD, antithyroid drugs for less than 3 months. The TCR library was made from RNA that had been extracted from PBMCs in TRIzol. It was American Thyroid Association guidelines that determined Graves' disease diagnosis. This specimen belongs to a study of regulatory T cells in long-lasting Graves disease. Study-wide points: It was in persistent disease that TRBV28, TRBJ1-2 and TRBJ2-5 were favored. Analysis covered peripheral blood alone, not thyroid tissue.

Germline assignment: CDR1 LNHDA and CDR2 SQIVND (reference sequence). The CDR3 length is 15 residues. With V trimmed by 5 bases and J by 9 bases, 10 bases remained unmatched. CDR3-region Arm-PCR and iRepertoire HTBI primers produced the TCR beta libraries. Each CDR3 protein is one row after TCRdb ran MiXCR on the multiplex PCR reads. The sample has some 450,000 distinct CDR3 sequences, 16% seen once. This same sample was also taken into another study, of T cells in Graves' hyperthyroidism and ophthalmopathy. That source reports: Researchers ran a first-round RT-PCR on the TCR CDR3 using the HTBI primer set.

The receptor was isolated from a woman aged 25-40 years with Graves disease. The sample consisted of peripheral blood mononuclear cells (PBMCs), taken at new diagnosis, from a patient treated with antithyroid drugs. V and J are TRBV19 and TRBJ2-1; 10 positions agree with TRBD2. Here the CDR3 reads CASSPLAGEFSEQFF. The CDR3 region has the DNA TGTGCCAGTAGTCCGCTAGCGGGAGAGTTTAGTGAGCAGTTCTTC.